These 30 T cell receptor beta chains were all obtained from the same sample, sequenced in a study of blood T cell repertoires in COVID-19 (dated by TCRdb to the early 2020s). Receptor amplification or capture employed the immunoSEQ multiplex PCR assay. TCRdb's version of the immuneACCESS table is confined to in-frame rearrangements and falls short of the full clone set. An unresolved V gene accounts for under half of the shortfall where checked; the remainder is of unknown origin. This sample has about 98,000 clones in its table, and 82% of those were observed once. Jointly, the top ten make up roughly a tenth of the sample. What was sequenced was peripheral blood. Every receptor here comes from a man in his 70s with active or convalescent COVID-19.

This clone was counted only a few times. The chain carries TRBV3-1 (or the pseudogene TRBV3-2) and TRBJ2-1; tentatively, D is TRBD1 (6 bases). Per the germline V gene, CDR1 is LGHDT and CDR2 is YNNKEL (reference sequence). This CDR3 spans 12 amino acids. V dropped 3 bases and J dropped 6 bases, with 6 bases sitting between them. CDR3 nucleotides: TGTGCCAGCAGCCACAGGGGCAATGAGCAGTTCTTC. Residues: CASSHRGNEQFF.

In its sample, this clone was seen a few times. At one of its ends the junction is not consistent with the germline gene, which may arise from a read error. This rearrangement joins TRBV19 to TRBJ1-1; the D is unclear. Germline assignment: CDR1 LNHDA and CDR2 SQIVND (reference sequence). CDR3 length equals 14 residues. CDR3 DNA sequence: TGTGCCAGTAGTCTAGACGGGGATAACACTGAAGCTTTCTTT. Its translation is CASSLDGDNTEAFF.

The chain joins TRBV2 to TRBJ1-1; tentative D call: TRBD1 (6 bases). The CDR3 loop spans 15 amino acids. V gave up 6 bases and J gave up 0 bases, with 14 bases separating them. Germline CDR1 and CDR2: SNHLY and FYNNEI. The CDR3 DNA follows: TGTGCCAGCAGAGCCCAAGGACAGTTGAACACTGAAGCTTTCTTT. This translates into CASRAQGQLNTEAFF.

The chain has TRBV10-3 and TRBJ2-3; the D gene is possibly TRBD2 (7 bases). Germline V gives CDR1 ENHRY, CDR2 SYGVKD. The V end was cut by 6 bases, the J end by 0 bases, with 22 bases between. This CDR3 region has 18 residues. Here the CDR3 reads CAISTGKSAGASTDTQYF. CDR3 nucleotide sequence: TGTGCCATCAGCACCGGAAAATCGGCGGGGGCCAGCACAGATACGCAGTATTTT.

The J gene is TRBJ1-6, the V gene TRBV6-5; D unresolved. This CDR3 is built from 16 residues. The ends were cut back, 0 bases at V and 9 bases at J, with 15 bases in the middle. Germline lookup yields CDR1 MNHEY and CDR2 SVGAGI. CDR3 coding DNA: TGTGCCAGCAGTTACTCGACCGGGTCAGTGGGTTCACCCCTCCACTTT. The encoded protein is CASSYSTGSVGSPLHF.

This clone was seen just once. The V gene is TRBV2, the J gene TRBJ2-5, with 13 positions matching TRBD2. CDR3 size: 15 residues. Germline CDR1 and CDR2: SNHLY and FYNNEI. J gave up 5 bases and V 4 bases, and 4 bases lay outside the gene matches. The CDR3 region has the DNA TGTGCCAGCAGTGCGACTAGCGGGGGGCTCGAGACCCAGTACTTC. It is translated as CASSATSGGLETQYF.

This chain joins TRBV29-1 and TRBJ2-2; perhaps TRBD2 as D (6 bases). Trimming pared 6 bases from V and 5 bases from J, leaving 16 bases between. This CDR3 region has 14 residues. The germline V gene encodes CDR1 SQVTM and CDR2 ANQGSEA. The CDR3 region has the DNA TGCAGCGTGCGGCGGGACGAGGGGACCGGGGAGCTGTTTTTT. This sequence encodes CSVRRDEGTGELFF.

The chain is built from TRBV19 and TRBJ2-1; 8 nucleotides align to TRBD1. Trimming at V came to 6 bases and at J to 3 bases, leaving 4 bases not matched to a gene. This CDR3 comprises 14 residues. CDR1 and CDR2 (germline): LNHDA, SQIVND (reference sequence). CDR3 sequence: CASRPGGRYNEQFF. DNA of the CDR3: TGTGCCAGTAGACCAGGGGGCCGCTACAATGAGCAGTTCTTC.

The rearrangement uses TRBV19 and TRBJ1-1; TRBD1 aligns across 8 bases. V trimming: 3 bases; J trimming: 5 bases; junction bases outside the gene matches: 8. Germline CDR1 LNHDA, CDR2 SQIVND (reference sequence). The CDR3 has 15 residues. CDR3: CASSIKGQGGTEAFF. The CDR3 region has the DNA TGTGCCAGTAGTATTAAAGGACAGGGCGGAACTGAAGCTTTCTTT.

The rearrangement joins TRBV4-1 to TRBJ1-2; D uncertain. The CDR3 has 13 amino acids. V lost 2 bases to trimming and J lost 3 bases, with 7 bases between them. Germline-derived CDR1 and CDR2 are MGHRA and YSYEKL. CDR3 in amino acids: CASSQTSDYGYTF. The CDR3 bases are TGCGCCAGCAGCCAAACCTCGGACTATGGCTACACCTTC.

V gene TRBV24-1 combines with J gene TRBJ2-3; 7 bases match TRBD1. V shed 5 bases, J shed 3 bases, and the junction held 7 bases outside the gene matches. This CDR3 comprises 15 residues. The V gene's germline CDR1 is KGHDR and CDR2 SFDVKD. CDR3 protein: CATSASGTATDTQYF. For the CDR3, the DNA is TGTGCCACCAGTGCCTCCGGGACAGCTACAGATACGCAGTATTTT.

The chain uses TRBV6-6 and TRBJ2-7; TRBD1 agrees at 7 bases. This CDR3 contains 15 residues. J was trimmed by 1 base and V by 8 bases; bases with no gene match: 11. Germline-derived CDR1 and CDR2 are MNHNY and SVGAGI (reference sequence). The CDR3 loop is CASHTPGQKSYEQYF. DNA of the CDR3: TGTGCCAGCCACACGCCGGGACAGAAATCCTACGAGCAGTACTTC.

The CDR3 region is CASSPVQGSGNTIYF. The CDR3 DNA follows: TGTGCCAGCTCACCGGTACAGGGTTCCGGAAACACCATATATTTT. The chain links TRBV18 to TRBJ1-3, with D possibly being TRBD1 (6 bases). The CDR3 runs to 15 residues. Per the germline V gene, CDR1 is KGHSH and CDR2 is LQKENI. Between the trimmed V and J ends, which lost 3 bases and 4 bases, there was a span of 13 bases. The entire variable domain, with the rest obtained from reference TRBV18 and TRBJ1-3, is as follows: NAGVMQNPRHLVRRRGQEARLRCSPMKGHSHVYWYRQLPEEGLKFMVYLQKENIIDESGMPKERFSAEFPKEGPSILRIQQVVRGDSAAYFCASSPVQGSGNTIYFGEGSWLTVV.

The gene calls are TRBV7-8 and TRBJ2-7, with D possibly matching TRBD1 (5 bases). The V and J ends lost 5 bases and 2 bases respectively, with 13 bases between them. The CDR3 length is 14 residues. Germline V gene sequence: CDR1 SGHVS, CDR2 FQNEAQ. The CDR3 bases are TGTGCCAGCAGCCCGCGACAGTGGGCCTACGAGCAGTACTTC. Translated: CASSPRQWAYEQYF. The whole variable domain, filled in from reference TRBV7-8 and TRBJ2-7, reads GAGVSQSPRYKVAKRGQDVALRCDPISGHVSLFWYQQALGQGPEFLTYFQNEAQLDKSGLPSDRFFAERPEGSVSTLKIQRTQQEDSAVYLCASSPRQWAYEQYFGPGTRLTVT.

For the CDR3, the DNA is TGCGCCAGCACTTCGGGAAACACCATATATTTT. Amino acids: CASTSGNTIYF. V and J are TRBV5-1 and TRBJ1-3, with D unresolved. Per the germline V gene, CDR1 is SGHRS and CDR2 is YFSETQ. Trimming pared 6 bases from V and 4 bases from J, leaving 5 bases between. The CDR3 has 11 amino acids.

This clone was observed a single time. The rearrangement uses TRBV4-2 and TRBJ2-7, with D perhaps TRBD2 (6 bases). Trimming removed 2 bases at V and 3 bases at J, with 14 bases between. Germline V gives CDR1 LGHNA, CDR2 YNFKEQ. CDR3 size: 15 residues. The CDR3: CASSQNSPGLYEQYF. The CDR3 nucleotides read TGTGCCAGCAGCCAAAATTCCCCGGGACTCTACGAGCAGTACTTC.

CDR3 amino acids: CASSLLFSGQGNTIYF. The CDR3 nucleotides are TGCGCCAGCAGCTTGCTCTTCTCAGGTCAGGGAAACACCATATATTTT. The V and J genes are TRBV5-1 and TRBJ1-3; D gene uncertain. CDR1 is SGHRS, CDR2 YFSETQ, per germline. Trimming cost V 1 base and J 4 bases, with 15 bases left between them. The CDR3 length is 16 residues.

V gene TRBV6-1 combines with J gene TRBJ2-1; 9 bases agree with TRBD2. CDR3 length: 17 residues. V lost 3 bases and J lost 2; bases outside the gene matches: 8. Germline values: CDR1 MNHNS, CDR2 SASEGT. The chain's CDR3 is CASSEALGGGAYNEQFF. CDR3 coding DNA: TGTGCCAGCAGTGAGGCTTTAGGCGGGGGGGCCTACAATGAGCAGTTCTTC.

The chain links TRBV28 to TRBJ2-7; D is uncertain. Trimming cost V 4 bases and J 5 bases, with 12 bases left between them. Germline values: CDR1 MDHEN, CDR2 SYDVKM. CDR3 size: 13 residues. This chain's CDR3 is CASSSPTRDEQYF. CDR3 coding DNA: TGTGCCAGCAGTTCCCCCACCCGGGACGAGCAGTACTTC. Drawing the rest from reference TRBV28 and TRBJ2-7, the complete variable domain is DVKVTQSSRYLVKRTGEKVFLECVQDMDHENMFWYRQDPGLGLRLIYFSYDVKMKEKGDIPEGYSVSREKKERFSLILESASTNQTSMYLCASSSPTRDEQYFGPGTRLTVT.

The CDR3 sequence: CASSDRERRGYTF. For the CDR3, the DNA is TGTGCCAGCAGTGACAGGGAACGGCGTGGCTACACCTTC. The genes are TRBV6-1 and TRBJ1-2, with D possibly TRBD1 on 5 matching bases. Germline V lookup: CDR1 MNHNS, CDR2 SASEGT. The V end lost 3 bases, the J end lost 7 bases, and 12 bases lay between the germline ends. The CDR3 is 13 amino acids.

This clone has just one count. This rearrangement joins TRBV18 to TRBJ1-5; perhaps TRBD1 as D (6 bases). The CDR3 covers 14 residues. The V end was cut by 6 bases, the J end by 7 bases, with 16 bases between. Per germline, CDR1 KGHSH and CDR2 LQKENI. The CDR3 DNA reads as TGTGCCAGCTCCCCGGGGGGGGCAAGACAGCCCCAGCATTTT. Protein: CASSPGGARQPQHF.

The chain links TRBV19 to TRBJ1-2, with D unresolved. Trimming removed 5 bases at V and 4 bases at J, with 14 bases between. Germline V gene sequence: CDR1 LNHDA, CDR2 SQIVND (reference sequence). The CDR3 covers 14 residues. In nucleotides, the CDR3 is TGTGCCAGTAGTCTACCGGGGAGCAGCTATGGCTACACCTTC. It yields the protein CASSLPGSSYGYTF.

The V gene is TRBV5-1, the J gene TRBJ2-2, with 12 bases lining up with TRBD2. CDR3 length: 16 amino acids. V was pared by 4 bases and J by 5 bases, with 6 bases of the junction left unmatched. The germline gives CDR1 SGHRS, CDR2 YFSETQ. The chain's CDR3 is CASSLRLAGVTGELFF. The CDR3 nucleotides are TGCGCCAGCAGCCTTAGACTAGCGGGGGTAACCGGGGAGCTGTTTTTT.

The chain links TRBV19 to TRBJ2-1; possibly TRBD2 for D (6 bases). This CDR3 spans 15 amino acids. V lost 3 bases, J lost 6 bases, and 15 bases lay in between. Germline loops: CDR1 LNHDA, CDR2 SQIVND (reference sequence). The CDR3, as DNA: TGTGCCAGTAGTATGGGGACTCCGACCCGCAATGAGCAGTTCTTC. Translating gives CASSMGTPTRNEQFF.

This clone showed up just once. The V gene is TRBV11-3, the J gene TRBJ1-3; no firm D call. The CDR3 runs to 14 residues. CDR1 SGHNT and CDR2 YENEEA come from the germline V gene. V dropped 4 bases and J dropped 1 base, with 8 bases sitting between them. The CDR3 region has the DNA TGTGCCAGCAGCTGGGAGGGTTCTGGAAACACCATATATTTT. Translated, it gives CASSWEGSGNTIYF.

This rearrangement joins TRBV9 to TRBJ1-5; D ambiguous. The CDR3 spans 14 residues. From germline, CDR1 is SGDLS and CDR2 YYNGEE. V was shortened by 2 bases and J by 2 bases, with 8 bases between the two germline ends. This CDR3 is CASSVEGGNQPQHF. The CDR3 coding sequence is TGTGCCAGCAGCGTGGAGGGAGGCAATCAGCCCCAGCATTTT.

The chain employs TRBV6-1 and TRBJ2-5, with D hard to call. V was pared by 1 base and J by 3 bases, with 9 bases between. Looked up from germline, CDR1 is MNHNS and CDR2 is SASEGT. The CDR3 has 14 amino acids. The CDR3 is CASSEVGRKETQYF. The CDR3 DNA is TGTGCCAGCAGTGAAGTGGGCAGAAAAGAGACCCAGTACTTC.

The chain combines TRBV7-3 with TRBJ2-2; 16 nucleotides agree with TRBD2. V lost 5 bases, J lost 5 bases, and 5 bases stayed unmatched. The CDR3 is 17 amino acids. CDR1 is SGHTA and CDR2 is FQGTGA in the germline V gene. The CDR3 loop reads CASSPPGLAGGTGELFF. The CDR3 DNA is TGTGCCAGCAGCCCACCGGGACTAGCGGGGGGGACCGGGGAGCTGTTTTTT. Variable domain in full (rest from reference TRBV7-3 and TRBJ2-2): GAGVSQTPSNKVTEKGKYVELRCDPISGHTALYWYRQSLGQGPEFLIYFQGTGAADDSGLPNDRFFAVRPEGSVSTLKIQRTERGDSAVYLCASSPPGLAGGTGELFFGEGSRLTVL.

Comment on this clone: Other DNA sequences in the sample encode the same CDR3. This chain links TRBV19 with TRBJ2-3; TRBD2 aligns across 10 bases. CDR1 is LNHDA and CDR2 is SQIVND in the germline V gene (reference sequence). The trim removed 1 base at V and 3 bases at J, leaving 4 bases unmatched. This CDR3 comprises 16 residues. The CDR3 coding sequence is TGTGCCAGTAGTATAGCAGCGGGGGGGCCTACAGATACGCAGTATTTT. This codes for CASSIAAGGPTDTQYF.

The table lists this clone with a count of one. The gene calls are TRBV3-1 (or the pseudogene TRBV3-2) and TRBJ1-2; D not certain. Germline values: CDR1 LGHDT, CDR2 YNNKEL (reference sequence). CDR3 length: 16 amino acids. V lost 1 base, J lost 2 bases, and 14 bases lay in between. The CDR3 reads CASSQGWSSVNYGYTF. The CDR3 DNA is TGTGCCAGCAGCCAAGGGTGGTCGTCAGTAAACTATGGCTACACCTTC.